This T cell receptor beta chain was documented in a study of T cells after yellow fever vaccination. About the research overall: For low cell numbers, libraries were made with SMART-Seq v4 Ultra Low Input.

One entry per CDR3 protein results from TCRdb running MiXCR on the 5' RACE reads. Altogether a few hundred thousand distinct CDR3 sequences are present, 13% being singletons, with the ten largest covering 0.5% to 0.6%. CDR1 is WNHNN and CDR2 is SYGVQD in the germline V gene (reference sequence). The trim removed 4 bases at V and 8 bases at J, leaving 7 bases unmatched. The CDR3 is made up of 13 amino acids. Findings and limits, study-wide: Most primary-vaccination clones reappeared after the booster (approximately 95% CD4, roughly 88% CD8). Shared CD4/CD8 clonotypes were a small share, likely from convergent recombination. On re-exposure, the response was weaker but peaked faster, at day 5 versus 15.

With respect to this clonotype: The antigen is not known.

J is TRBJ1-2 and V is TRBV10-1; 7 positions match TRBD1. The specimen was CD4+ T cells sorted from PBMCs, collected 45 days after the yellow fever booster vaccination. The clonotype comes from a man under 40 who received the YFV17D yellow fever vaccine. The CDR3 spells CASSGTGSAGYTF. CDR3 DNA: TGCGCCAGCAGTGGGACAGGTTCAGCCGGCTACACCTTC.